The 30 T cell receptor beta chains below come from one sample, sequenced in a study of T cell responses to AZD1222 COVID-19 vaccine. Generated by immunoSEQ multiplex PCR, the TCRdb table keeps only in-frame clones and is missing some. The sample has around 110,000 clones, roughly nine tenths seen once. The sample in question was peripheral blood, obtained 28 days after the second AZD1222 dose. Receptors were obtained from an adult who received the AZD1222 COVID-19 vaccine.

This clone was picked up one time. The gene calls are TRBV28 and TRBJ2-7; unclear D gene. This CDR3 region has 11 residues. CDR1 MDHEN and CDR2 SYDVKM come from the germline V gene. The V end was cut by 7 bases, the J end by 3 bases, with 7 bases between. The CDR3 DNA follows: TGTGCCAGCACCACAGACTACGAGCAGTACTTC. Encoded protein: CASTTDYEQYF.

The chain recombines TRBV4-1 with TRBJ1-1; D possibly corresponds to TRBD1 (6 bases). CDR3 length equals 16 residues. Germline CDR1 and CDR2: MGHRA and YSYEKL. Trimming removed 3 bases at V and 0 bases at J, with 14 bases between. CDR3 bases: TGCGCCAGCAGCCACACCGGGACACGAATGAACACTGAAGCTTTCTTT. Protein product: CASSHTGTRMNTEAFF.

CDR3 sequence reads: CASSRQGADSPLHF. CDR3 nucleotides: TGTGCCAGCAGCAGACAGGGGGCAGATTCACCCCTCCACTTT. The genes are TRBV6-4 and TRBJ1-6; 10 nucleotides match TRBD1. Germline CDR1 is MRHNA and CDR2 is SNTAGT. Unmatched junction bases numbered 4, after V lost 6 bases and J lost 8 bases. CDR3 length equals 14 residues.

This chain uses TRBV18 with TRBJ1-1, with TRBD1 identical over 7 bases. The germline V gene has CDR1 KGHSH and CDR2 LQKENI. V trimming: 5 bases; J trimming: 5 bases; junction bases outside the gene matches: 8. The CDR3 spans 14 residues. CDR3 sequence: CASSTTGLGTEAFF. CDR3 sequence (DNA): TGTGCCAGCTCAACGACAGGGTTAGGAACTGAAGCTTTCTTT.

The rearrangement links TRBV27 to TRBJ2-7, with D perhaps TRBD1 (6 bases). Germline V gene data show CDR1 as MNHEY and CDR2 as SMNVEV (reference sequence). The CDR3 extends over 14 amino acids. V lost 8 bases, J lost 1 base, and 15 bases lay in between. This CDR3 is CASRQMGASYEQYF. Here the CDR3 DNA reads TGTGCCAGCCGCCAAATGGGGGCATCCTACGAGCAGTACTTC.

The rearrangement uses TRBV6-6 and TRBJ1-2; D not resolved. CDR3 length: 10 residues. V shed 2 bases and J shed 6 bases, with 1 base lying between them. From germline, CDR1 is MNHNY and CDR2 SVGAGI (reference sequence). The CDR3 bases are TGTGCCAGCAGTTACGATGGCTACACCTTC. Protein sequence: CASSYDGYTF.

This chain uses TRBV5-1 with TRBJ2-1; TRBD2 matches 7 bases. V lost 3 bases, J lost 2 bases, and 2 bases stayed unmatched. The V gene's germline CDR1 is SGHRS and CDR2 YFSETQ. The CDR3 runs to 14 residues. This CDR3 is CASSSSGAYNEQFF. The CDR3 bases are TGCGCCAGCAGCTCCAGCGGGGCCTACAATGAGCAGTTCTTC.

This chain joins TRBV6-4 and TRBJ1-5, with D maybe TRBD1 (5 bases). Between the trimmed V and J ends, which lost 9 bases and 2 bases, there was a span of 20 bases. Germline V gene lookup returns CDR1 MRHNA and CDR2 SNTAGT. The CDR3 covers 16 residues. The DNA of the CDR3 is TGTGCCAGGGTCTCGGGGGGGATTTTGGGCAATCAGCCCCAGCATTTT. Its protein is CARVSGGILGNQPQHF.

The chain has TRBV9 and TRBJ2-3; D is possibly TRBD1 or TRBD2 (5 bases each). V lost 0 bases to trimming and J lost 4 bases, with 12 bases between them. Per the germline V gene, CDR1 is SGDLS and CDR2 is YYNGEE. The CDR3 is 15 residues long. The CDR3, as DNA: TGTGCCAGCAGCGTAGATGGGGGTGTCGCAGATACGCAGTATTTT. It encodes CASSVDGGVADTQYF.

This clone was seen a single time. The rearrangement links TRBV7-3 to TRBJ2-1, with D perhaps matching TRBD2 (6 bases). CDR1 is SGHTA and CDR2 is FQGTGA in the germline V gene. CDR3 length: 14 residues. V dropped 5 bases and J dropped 8 bases, with 16 bases sitting between them. CDR3 nucleotides: TGTGCCAGCAGCCTAGGTGGAGGGGCGCATGAGCAGTTCTTC. It yields the protein CASSLGGGAHEQFF.

The V call is TRBV6-6, the J call TRBJ2-2, with TRBD1 matching over 9 bases. Germline V gene lookup returns CDR1 MNHNY and CDR2 SVGAGI (reference sequence). The CDR3 extends over 16 amino acids. Trimming at V came to 7 bases and at J to 4 bases, leaving 10 bases not matched to a gene. In DNA, the CDR3 is TGTGCCAGCACCCTAGGGGGGACAGGGTTCACCGGGGAGCTGTTTTTT. This codes for CASTLGGTGFTGELFF.

The chain is built from TRBV6-5 and TRBJ2-2; maybe TRBD2 (5 bases). This CDR3 has 15 amino acids. V dropped 6 bases and J dropped 5 bases, with 16 bases sitting between them. Looked up from germline, CDR1 is MNHEY and CDR2 is SVGAGI. The CDR3 is CASSAKIEGTGELFF. The CDR3 region has the DNA TGTGCCAGCAGCGCGAAAATTGAGGGTACCGGGGAGCTGTTTTTT.

The J gene is TRBJ2-6, the V gene TRBV18; D unresolved. This CDR3 has 14 residues. Trimming left V 2 bases short and J 0 bases short, with 2 bases between. Germline loops: CDR1 KGHSH, CDR2 LQKENI. The CDR3 DNA is TGTGCCAGCTCACCATCCTCTGGGGCCAACGTCCTGACTTTC. Translating it yields CASSPSSGANVLTF.

The V call is TRBV7-3, the J call TRBJ1-1; D is perhaps TRBD1 (6 bases). The length of the CDR3 is 15 residues. In germline, CDR1 is SGHTA, CDR2 FQGTGA. Trimming pared 1 base from V and 5 bases from J, leaving 14 bases between. The CDR3 protein is CASSLNSGQGTEAFF. CDR3 bases: TGTGCCAGCAGCTTAAACAGCGGGCAGGGGACTGAAGCTTTCTTT. Using reference TRBV7-3 and TRBJ1-1 for the parts outside the CDR3, the full variable domain is GAGVSQTPSNKVTEKGKYVELRCDPISGHTALYWYRQSLGQGPEFLIYFQGTGAADDSGLPNDRFFAVRPEGSVSTLKIQRTERGDSAVYLCASSLNSGQGTEAFFGQGTRLTVV.

V gene TRBV7-3 combines with J gene TRBJ2-1, with TRBD2 matching over 7 bases. Germline loops: CDR1 SGHTA, CDR2 FQGTGA. V lost 2 bases, J lost 3 bases, and 4 bases stayed unmatched. This CDR3 is 15 amino acids long. The CDR3 here is CASSLLASGYNEQFF. DNA for the CDR3: TGTGCCAGCAGCTTATTGGCTAGCGGCTACAATGAGCAGTTCTTC.

The V call is TRBV29-1, the J call TRBJ1-1; D uncertain. From germline, CDR1 is SQVTM and CDR2 ANQGSEA. This CDR3 has 13 residues. The V end was cut by 7 bases, the J end by 2 bases, with 14 bases between. The CDR3 here is CSGAYWENTEAFF. The CDR3 nucleotides are TGCAGCGGTGCTTATTGGGAAAACACTGAAGCTTTCTTT.

This chain joins TRBV3-1 (or the pseudogene TRBV3-2) and TRBJ1-2; unclear D gene. The V end was cut by 3 bases, the J end by 3 bases, with 8 bases between. The CDR3 totals 13 residues. Germline CDR1 and CDR2: LGHDT and YNNKEL (reference sequence). The CDR3 DNA follows: TGTGCCAGCAGCCAGGACGGGGACTATGGCTACACCTTC. Protein: CASSQDGDYGYTF.

The CDR3 protein is CASSLGTGTYGYTF. The CDR3 region has the DNA TGTGCCAGCAGCTTGGGGACAGGGACCTATGGCTACACCTTC. V gene TRBV7-9 combines with J gene TRBJ1-2; 9 bases are a match to TRBD1. This CDR3 has 14 residues. Trimming at V came to 3 bases and at J to 4 bases, leaving 3 bases not matched to a gene. Germline V gene data show CDR1 as SEHNR and CDR2 as FQNEAQ (reference sequence).

The V call is TRBV3-1 (or the pseudogene TRBV3-2), the J call TRBJ2-1, with 8 bases matching TRBD2. V trimming: 5 bases; J trimming: 7 bases; junction bases outside the gene matches: 4. The CDR3 consists of 13 residues. Germline V CDR1 and CDR2: LGHDT, YNNKEL (reference sequence). CDR3 bases: TGTGCCAGCAGCAATCGGGAGGGTAATGAGCAGTTCTTC. Protein: CASSNREGNEQFF.

In this sample, this clone turned up a few times. This chain uses TRBV13 with TRBJ1-2, with 7 bases aligning to TRBD1. CDR1 is PRHDT, CDR2 FYEKMQ, per germline (reference sequence). V lost 4 bases to trimming and J lost 3 bases; unmatched junction nucleotides: 8. This CDR3 has 15 residues. The CDR3, as DNA: TGTGCCAGCAGCTCCAGGGGGAACGGGGACTATGGCTACACCTTC. Encoded protein: CASSSRGNGDYGYTF.

This chain uses TRBV3-1 (or the pseudogene TRBV3-2) with TRBJ1-3, with 7 bases matching TRBD1. In germline, CDR1 is LGHDT, CDR2 YNNKEL (reference sequence). This CDR3 has 14 amino acids. V shed 2 bases and J 4 bases; nucleotides not matched to a gene: 2. This CDR3 reads CASSQQTGGNTIYF. The CDR3 DNA is TGTGCCAGCAGCCAACAGACAGGGGGAAACACCATATATTTT.

The rearrangement joins TRBV28 to TRBJ1-1; D not resolved. Trimming shortened V by 5 bases and J by 4 bases, and 14 bases separated the two germline ends. Germline-derived CDR1 and CDR2 are MDHEN and SYDVKM. This CDR3 is 14 amino acids long. The CDR3 sequence: CASSIGSVGTEAFF. DNA of the CDR3: TGTGCCAGCAGTATCGGCTCAGTCGGCACTGAAGCTTTCTTT.

This clone was seen only once. This chain uses TRBV4-1 with TRBJ2-2; possible D gene TRBD2, 5 bases. The CDR3 runs to 13 residues. V shed 3 bases and J shed 8 bases, with 10 bases lying between them. Germline V gene data show CDR1 as MGHRA and CDR2 as YSYEKL. CDR3 loop: CASSHSWEGELFF. The DNA of the CDR3 is TGCGCCAGCAGCCATTCGTGGGAGGGGGAGCTGTTTTTT.

This chain joins TRBV4-1 and TRBJ2-7, with D perhaps TRBD2 (6 bases). This CDR3 region has 15 residues. V lost 3 bases and J 0 bases, leaving 12 bases between the germline ends. The germline CDR1 and CDR2 sequences are MGHRA and YSYEKL. CDR3 sequence reads: CASSQGGGDSYEQYF. In DNA form, the CDR3 reads TGCGCCAGCAGCCAGGGTGGAGGGGACTCCTACGAGCAGTACTTC.

V gene TRBV14 combines with J gene TRBJ1-4; D is perhaps TRBD1 (5 bases). CDR3 length equals 16 residues. V gave up 0 bases and J gave up 8 bases, with 16 bases separating them. In germline, CDR1 is SGHDN, CDR2 FVKESK. The CDR3 bases are TGTGCCAGCAGCCAAGATTTAGGAGCTCCAGGGGAAAAACTGTTTTTT. This codes for CASSQDLGAPGEKLFF.

This clone was counted a single time. The chain has TRBV7-9 and TRBJ2-7; the match to TRBD1 covers 7 bases. Germline trimming cut 1 base from V and 6 bases from J; bases unmatched to any gene: 6. In germline, CDR1 is SEHNR, CDR2 FQNEAQ (reference sequence). The CDR3 runs 14 residues. The CDR3 region is CASSLEGQIGEQYF. Here the CDR3 DNA reads TGTGCCAGCAGCTTAGAGGGACAGATAGGCGAGCAGTACTTC.

The chain couples TRBV9 to TRBJ1-1; TRBD1 agrees at 9 bases. V shed 3 bases, J shed 5 bases, and the junction held 5 bases outside the gene matches. Per the germline V gene, CDR1 is SGDLS and CDR2 is YYNGEE. This CDR3 has 14 amino acids. The CDR3 protein is CASSAQGAWTEAFF. Written as DNA, the CDR3 is TGTGCCAGCAGCGCACAGGGGGCTTGGACTGAAGCTTTCTTT.

The chain carries TRBV30 and TRBJ1-1; D is possibly TRBD1 (5 bases). Germline V gives CDR1 GTSNPN, CDR2 SVGIG (reference sequence). Trimming removed 5 bases at V and 0 bases at J, with 10 bases between. The CDR3 covers 13 residues. CDR3 DNA: TGTGCCTGGGGGAGGGGCTTGAACACTGAAGCTTTCTTT. Translated: CAWGRGLNTEAFF.

CDR3 loop: CASSVGGASGNTIYF. The CDR3 coding sequence is TGTGCCAGCAGCGTAGGGGGAGCCTCTGGAAACACCATATATTTT. This sequence joins TRBV9 and TRBJ1-3; D gene unclear. The V and J ends lost 0 bases and 0 bases respectively, with 7 bases between them. This CDR3 spans 15 amino acids. Germline V CDR1 and CDR2: SGDLS, YYNGEE.

The gene calls are TRBV29-1 and TRBJ2-1; 10 bases map to TRBD2. Germline values: CDR1 SQVTM, CDR2 ANQGSEA. J was trimmed by 5 bases and V by 4 bases; bases with no gene match: 2. This CDR3 is built from 13 residues. CDR3 in amino acids: CSVGLAGNNEQFF. The CDR3 DNA reads TGCAGCGTTGGACTAGCGGGTAACAATGAGCAGTTCTTC.